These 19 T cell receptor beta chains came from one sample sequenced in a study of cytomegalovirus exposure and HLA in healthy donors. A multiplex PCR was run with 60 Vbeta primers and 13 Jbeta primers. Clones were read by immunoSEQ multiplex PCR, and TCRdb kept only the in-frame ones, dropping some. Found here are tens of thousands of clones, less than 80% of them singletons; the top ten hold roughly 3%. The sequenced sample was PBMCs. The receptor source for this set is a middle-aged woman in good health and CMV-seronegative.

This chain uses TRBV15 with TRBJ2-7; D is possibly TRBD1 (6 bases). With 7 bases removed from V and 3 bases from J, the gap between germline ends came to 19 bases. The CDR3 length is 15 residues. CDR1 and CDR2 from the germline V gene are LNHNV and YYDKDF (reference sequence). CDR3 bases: TGTGCCACCACCTTCGACGAGGACAGCAGCTACGAGCAGTACTTC. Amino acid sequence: CATTFDEDSSYEQYF.

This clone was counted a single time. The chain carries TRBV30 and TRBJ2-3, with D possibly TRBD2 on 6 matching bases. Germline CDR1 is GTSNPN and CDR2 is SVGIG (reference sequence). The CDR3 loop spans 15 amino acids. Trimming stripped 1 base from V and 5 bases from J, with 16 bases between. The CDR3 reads CAWSGGSGVEDTQYF. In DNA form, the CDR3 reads TGTGCCTGGAGTGGCGGTAGCGGAGTAGAAGATACGCAGTATTTT.

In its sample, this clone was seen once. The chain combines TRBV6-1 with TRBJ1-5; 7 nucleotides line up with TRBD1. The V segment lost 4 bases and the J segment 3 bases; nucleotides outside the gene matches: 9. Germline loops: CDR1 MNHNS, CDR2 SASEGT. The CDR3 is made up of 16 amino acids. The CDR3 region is CASSGSSDRLNQPQHF. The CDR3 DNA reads TGTGCCAGCAGTGGGTCCTCGGACAGGCTCAATCAGCCCCAGCATTTT.

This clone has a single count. CDR3 amino acids: CASSFQGGEYEQYF. The DNA for the CDR3 is TGCGCCAGCAGCTTTCAAGGGGGCGAATACGAGCAGTACTTC. V usage is TRBV5-1 and J usage is TRBJ2-7, with 7 bases identical to TRBD1. J gave up 4 bases and V 2 bases, and 6 bases lay outside the gene matches. Germline lookup yields CDR1 SGHRS and CDR2 YFSETQ. The CDR3 sequence is 14 residues long.

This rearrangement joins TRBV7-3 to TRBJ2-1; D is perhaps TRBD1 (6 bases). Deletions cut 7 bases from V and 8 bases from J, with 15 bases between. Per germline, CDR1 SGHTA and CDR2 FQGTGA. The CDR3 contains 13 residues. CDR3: CASTEQGQDEQFF. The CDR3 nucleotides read TGTGCCAGCACCGAACAGGGTCAGGATGAGCAGTTCTTC.

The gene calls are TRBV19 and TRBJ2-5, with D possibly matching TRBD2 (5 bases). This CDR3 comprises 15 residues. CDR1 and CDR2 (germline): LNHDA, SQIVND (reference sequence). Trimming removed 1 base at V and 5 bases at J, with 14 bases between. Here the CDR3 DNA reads TGTGCCAGTAGTATAGGGTTCGTGGAGGCGGAGACCCAGTACTTC. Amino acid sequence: CASSIGFVEAETQYF.

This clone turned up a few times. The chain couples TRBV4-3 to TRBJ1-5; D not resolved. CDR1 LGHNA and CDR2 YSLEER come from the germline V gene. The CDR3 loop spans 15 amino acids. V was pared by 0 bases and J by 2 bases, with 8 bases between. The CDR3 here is CASSQDGSGNQPQHF. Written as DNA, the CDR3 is TGCGCCAGCAGCCAAGACGGGTCCGGCAATCAGCCCCAGCATTTT.

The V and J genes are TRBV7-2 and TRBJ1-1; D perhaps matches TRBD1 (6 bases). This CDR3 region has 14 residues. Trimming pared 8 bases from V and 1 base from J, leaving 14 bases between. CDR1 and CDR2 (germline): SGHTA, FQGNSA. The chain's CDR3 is CASSRGGKNTEAFF. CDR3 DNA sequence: TGTGCCAGCTCCAGGGGAGGGAAGAACACTGAAGCTTTCTTT.

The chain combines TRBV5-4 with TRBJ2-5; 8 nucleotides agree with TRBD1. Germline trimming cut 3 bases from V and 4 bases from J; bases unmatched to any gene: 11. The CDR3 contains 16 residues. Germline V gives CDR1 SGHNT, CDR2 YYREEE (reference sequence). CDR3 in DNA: TGTGCCAGCAGCTCGAGGACAGGGCGGGTTCGAGAGACCCAGTACTTC. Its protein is CASSSRTGRVRETQYF.

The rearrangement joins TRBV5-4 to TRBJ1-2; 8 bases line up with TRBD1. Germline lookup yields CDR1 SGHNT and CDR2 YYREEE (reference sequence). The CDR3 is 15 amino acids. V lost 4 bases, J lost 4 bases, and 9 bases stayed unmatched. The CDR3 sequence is CASSPLTGAGYGYTF. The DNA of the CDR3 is TGTGCCAGCAGCCCCCTGACAGGGGCCGGCTATGGCTACACCTTC.

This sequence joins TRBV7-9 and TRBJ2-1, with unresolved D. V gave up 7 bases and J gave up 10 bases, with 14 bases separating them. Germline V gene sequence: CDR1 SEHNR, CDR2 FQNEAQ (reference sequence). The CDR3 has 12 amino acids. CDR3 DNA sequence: TGTGCCAGCATCACGGTGCACGGGGAGCAGTTCTTC. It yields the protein CASITVHGEQFF.

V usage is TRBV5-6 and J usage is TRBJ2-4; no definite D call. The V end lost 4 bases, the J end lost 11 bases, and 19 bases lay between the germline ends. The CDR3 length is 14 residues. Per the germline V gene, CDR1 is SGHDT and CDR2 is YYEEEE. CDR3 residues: CASSPLAVQSVQYF. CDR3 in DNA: TGTGCCAGCAGCCCCCTGGCGGTCCAGAGCGTTCAGTACTTC.

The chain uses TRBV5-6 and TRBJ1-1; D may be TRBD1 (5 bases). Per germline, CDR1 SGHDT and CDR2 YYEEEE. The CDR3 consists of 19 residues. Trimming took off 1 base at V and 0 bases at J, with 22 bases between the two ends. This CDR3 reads CASSLRWGGFFLMNTEAFF. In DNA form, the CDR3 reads TGTGCCAGCAGCTTGAGGTGGGGGGGGTTTTTCCTTATGAACACTGAAGCTTTCTTT.

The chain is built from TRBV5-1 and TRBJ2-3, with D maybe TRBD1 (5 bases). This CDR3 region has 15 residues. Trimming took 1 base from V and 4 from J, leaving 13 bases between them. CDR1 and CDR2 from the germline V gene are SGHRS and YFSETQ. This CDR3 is CASSLSGEGADTQYF. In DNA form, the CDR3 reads TGCGCCAGCAGCTTGTCTGGGGAAGGGGCAGATACGCAGTATTTT.

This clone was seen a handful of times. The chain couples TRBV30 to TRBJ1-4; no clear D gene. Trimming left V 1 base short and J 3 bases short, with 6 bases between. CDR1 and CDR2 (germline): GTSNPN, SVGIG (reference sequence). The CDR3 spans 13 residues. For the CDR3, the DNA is TGTGCCTGGAGTGACCAGGCTAATGAAAAACTGTTTTTT. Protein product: CAWSDQANEKLFF.

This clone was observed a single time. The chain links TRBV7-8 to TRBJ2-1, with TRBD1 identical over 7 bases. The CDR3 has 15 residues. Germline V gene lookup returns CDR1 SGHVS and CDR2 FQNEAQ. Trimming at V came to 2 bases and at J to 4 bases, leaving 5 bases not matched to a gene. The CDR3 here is CASSLTGTEYNEQFF. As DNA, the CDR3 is TGTGCCAGCAGCTTAACTGGGACAGAATACAATGAGCAGTTCTTC. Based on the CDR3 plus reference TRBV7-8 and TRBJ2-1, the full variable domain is GAGVSQSPRYKVAKRGQDVALRCDPISGHVSLFWYQQALGQGPEFLTYFQNEAQLDKSGLPSDRFFAERPEGSVSTLKIQRTQQEDSAVYLCASSLTGTEYNEQFFGPGTRLTVL.

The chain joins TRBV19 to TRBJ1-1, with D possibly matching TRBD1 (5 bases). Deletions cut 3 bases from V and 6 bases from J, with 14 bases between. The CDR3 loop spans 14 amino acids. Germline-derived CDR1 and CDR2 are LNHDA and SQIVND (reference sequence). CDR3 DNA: TGTGCCAGTAGTATCGGCGGGGCGGGGGCTGAAGCTTTCTTT. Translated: CASSIGGAGAEAFF.

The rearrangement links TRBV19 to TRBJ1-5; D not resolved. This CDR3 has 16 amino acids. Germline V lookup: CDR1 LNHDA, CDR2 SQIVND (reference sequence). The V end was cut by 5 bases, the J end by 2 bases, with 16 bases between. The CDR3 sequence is CASSLGRERGNQPQHF. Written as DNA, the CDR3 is TGTGCCAGTAGTCTTGGGAGGGAGAGGGGCAATCAGCCCCAGCATTTT.

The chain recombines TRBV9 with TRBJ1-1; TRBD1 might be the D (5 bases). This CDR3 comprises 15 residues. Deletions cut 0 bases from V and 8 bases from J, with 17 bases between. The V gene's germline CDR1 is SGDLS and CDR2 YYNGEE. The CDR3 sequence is CASSVEGLDPWEAFF. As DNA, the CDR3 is TGTGCCAGCAGCGTAGAGGGACTCGACCCATGGGAAGCTTTCTTT.